This is a list of T cell receptor beta chains from one sample in a study of cytomegalovirus exposure and HLA in healthy donors. Assay: immunoSEQ multiplex PCR; the TCRdb copy retains only in-frame clones and omits some. This repertoire shows 100,000 to 150,000 clones, 90% to 95% found once; its top ten account for approximately 1.2%. The sequenced material came from PBMCs. These receptor sequences come from a woman between 18 and 29 years old in good health and CMV-seronegative. Both conserved end residues are trimmed from each CDR3.

CDR3 protein	CDR3 length	J gene	V gene
SVPDREAYGYT	11	TRBJ1-2	TRBV29-1
ASSKETGPSEKLF	13	TRBJ1-4	TRBV5-1
ASSQMGLAGVNEQF	14	TRBJ2-1	TRBV14
ASSVEGTGTTEAF	13	TRBJ1-1	TRBV4-2
ASSIWTIEAGARAETQY	17	TRBJ2-5	TRBV11-2
ALSGGYEQY	9	TRBJ2-7	TRBV10-3
ASRGQTTNQPQH	12	TRBJ1-5	TRBV2
ASSVNSGGGELF	12	TRBJ2-2	TRBV2
ASSLGLAGVDEQF	13	TRBJ2-1	TRBV7-9
ASSLYGDTGELF	12	TRBJ2-2	TRBV7-9
ASSISHEQF	9	TRBJ2-1	TRBV19
ASSQLVVSAEAF	12	TRBJ1-1	TRBV4-1
ASSPLWDNGYT	11	TRBJ1-2	TRBV7-9
ASSIVRDSRADTQY	14	TRBJ2-3	TRBV27
ASSFLRGRDRGTDTQY	16	TRBJ2-3	TRBV27
ATSILSGQGHQPQH	14	TRBJ1-5	TRBV15
ASSSGVVETQY	11	TRBJ2-5	TRBV28
ASSYSGRGPYEQY	13	TRBJ2-7	TRBV6-5
SAPRINEQF	9	TRBJ2-1	TRBV20-1
ASSQDYWETQY	11	TRBJ2-5	TRBV14